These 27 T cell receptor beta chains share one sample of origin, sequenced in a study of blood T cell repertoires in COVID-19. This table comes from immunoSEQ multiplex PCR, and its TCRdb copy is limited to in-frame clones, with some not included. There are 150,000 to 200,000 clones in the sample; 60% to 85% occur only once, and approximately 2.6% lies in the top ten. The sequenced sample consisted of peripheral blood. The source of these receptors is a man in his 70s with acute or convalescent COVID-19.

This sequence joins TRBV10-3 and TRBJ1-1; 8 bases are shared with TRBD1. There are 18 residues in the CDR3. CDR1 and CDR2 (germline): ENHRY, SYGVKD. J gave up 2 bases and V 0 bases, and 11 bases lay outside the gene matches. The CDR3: CAISESLGQGVPNTEAFF. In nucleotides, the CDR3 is TGTGCCATCAGTGAGTCATTAGGACAGGGTGTTCCAAACACTGAAGCTTTCTTT.

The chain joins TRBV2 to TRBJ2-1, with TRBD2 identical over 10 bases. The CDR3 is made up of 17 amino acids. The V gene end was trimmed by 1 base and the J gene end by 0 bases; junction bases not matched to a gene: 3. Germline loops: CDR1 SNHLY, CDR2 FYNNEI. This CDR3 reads CASSEELAGLSYNEQFF. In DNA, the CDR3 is TGTGCCAGCAGTGAAGAACTAGCGGGACTCTCCTACAATGAGCAGTTCTTC.

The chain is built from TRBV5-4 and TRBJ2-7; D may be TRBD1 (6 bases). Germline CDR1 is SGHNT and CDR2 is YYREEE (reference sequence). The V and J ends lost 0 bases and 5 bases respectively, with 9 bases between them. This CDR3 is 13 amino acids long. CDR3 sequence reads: CASSLDRVDEQYF. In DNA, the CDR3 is TGTGCCAGCAGCTTGGACAGGGTAGACGAGCAGTACTTC.

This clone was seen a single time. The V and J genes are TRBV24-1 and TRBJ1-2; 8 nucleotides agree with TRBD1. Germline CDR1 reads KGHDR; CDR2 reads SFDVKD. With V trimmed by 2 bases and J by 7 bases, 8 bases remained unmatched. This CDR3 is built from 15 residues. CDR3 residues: CATSDSLGQGGGYTF. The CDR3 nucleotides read TGTGCCACCAGTGATTCCCTTGGACAGGGTGGTGGCTACACCTTC.

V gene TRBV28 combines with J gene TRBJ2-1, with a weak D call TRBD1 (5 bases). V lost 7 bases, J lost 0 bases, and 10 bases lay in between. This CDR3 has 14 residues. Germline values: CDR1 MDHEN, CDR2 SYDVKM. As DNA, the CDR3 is TGTGCCAGCACAGACAGTAGCTCCTACAATGAGCAGTTCTTC. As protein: CASTDSSSYNEQFF.

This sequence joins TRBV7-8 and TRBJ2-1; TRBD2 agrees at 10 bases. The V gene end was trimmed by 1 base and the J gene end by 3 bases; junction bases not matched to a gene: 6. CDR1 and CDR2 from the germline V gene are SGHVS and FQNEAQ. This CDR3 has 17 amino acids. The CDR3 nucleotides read TGTGCCAGCAGCTTAGAAGCTAGCGGGGGCTTCTACAATGAGCAGTTCTTC. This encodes CASSLEASGGFYNEQFF.

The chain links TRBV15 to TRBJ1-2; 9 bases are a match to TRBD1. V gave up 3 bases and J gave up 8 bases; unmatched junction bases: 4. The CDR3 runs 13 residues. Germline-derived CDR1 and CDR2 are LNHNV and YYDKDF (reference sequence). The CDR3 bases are TGTGCCACCAGCAGGGACAGGGGTGGCGGCTACACCTTC. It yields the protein CATSRDRGGGYTF.

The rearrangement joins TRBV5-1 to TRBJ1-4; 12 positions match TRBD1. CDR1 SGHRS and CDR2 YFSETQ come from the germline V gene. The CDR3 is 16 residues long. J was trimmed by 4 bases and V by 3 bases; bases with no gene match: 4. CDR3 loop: CASSSGTGGLNEKLFF. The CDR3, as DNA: TGCGCCAGCAGCTCCGGGACAGGGGGCCTTAATGAAAAACTGTTTTTT.

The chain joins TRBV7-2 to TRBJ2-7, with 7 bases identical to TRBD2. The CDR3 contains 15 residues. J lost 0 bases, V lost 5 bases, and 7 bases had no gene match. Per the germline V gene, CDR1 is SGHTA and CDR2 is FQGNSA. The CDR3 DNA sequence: TGTGCCAGCAGCCGGGAGCGGGACCACTCCTACGAGCAGTACTTC. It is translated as CASSRERDHSYEQYF.

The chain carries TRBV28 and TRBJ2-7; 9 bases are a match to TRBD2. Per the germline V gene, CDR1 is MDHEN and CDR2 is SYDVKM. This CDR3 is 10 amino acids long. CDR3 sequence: CSSGAYEQYF. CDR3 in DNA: TGTTCTAGCGGGGCCTACGAGCAGTACTTC.

CDR3 DNA: TGTGCCAGCAGGTCGGGGAACACTGAAGCTTTCTTT. It specifies CASRSGNTEAFF. This sequence joins TRBV7-9 and TRBJ1-1; no reliable D call. CDR1 and CDR2 from the germline V gene are SEHNR and FQNEAQ (reference sequence). The CDR3 covers 12 residues. V was trimmed by 6 bases and J by 1 base, leaving 6 bases between them. The variable domain in full, with the rest retrieved from reference TRBV7-9 and TRBJ1-1, is DTGVSQNPRHKITKRGQNVTFRCDPISEHNRLYWYRQTLGQGPEFLTYFQNEAQLEKSRLLSDRFSAERPKGSFSTLEIQRTEQGDSAMYLCASRSGNTEAFFGQGTRLTVV.

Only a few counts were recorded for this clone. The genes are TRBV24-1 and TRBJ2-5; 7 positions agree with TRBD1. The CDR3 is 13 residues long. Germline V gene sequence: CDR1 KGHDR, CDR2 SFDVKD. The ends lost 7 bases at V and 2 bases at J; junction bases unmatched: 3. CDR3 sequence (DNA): TGTGCCACCAGGGCAGGGGGACAAGAGACCCAGTACTTC. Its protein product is CATRAGGQETQYF.

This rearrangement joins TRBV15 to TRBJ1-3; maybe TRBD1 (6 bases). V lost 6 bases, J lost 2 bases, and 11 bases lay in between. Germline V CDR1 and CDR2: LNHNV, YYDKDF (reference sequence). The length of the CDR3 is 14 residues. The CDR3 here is CATRRGATGNTIYF. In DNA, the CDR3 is TGTGCCACCAGGCGGGGGGCAACTGGAAACACCATATATTTT. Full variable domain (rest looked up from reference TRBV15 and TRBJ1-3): DAMVIQNPRYQVTQFGKPVTLSCSQTLNHNVMYWYQQKSSQAPKLLFHYYDKDFNNEADTPDNFQSRRPNTSFCFLDIRSPGLGDTAMYLCATRRGATGNTIYFGEGSWLTVV.

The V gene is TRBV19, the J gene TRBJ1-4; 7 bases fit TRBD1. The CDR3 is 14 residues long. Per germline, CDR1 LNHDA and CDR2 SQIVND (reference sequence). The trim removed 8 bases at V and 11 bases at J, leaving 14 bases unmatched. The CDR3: CASVRTGQNRKLFF. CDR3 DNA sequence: TGTGCCAGTGTACGGACAGGCCAAAATCGGAAACTGTTTTTT. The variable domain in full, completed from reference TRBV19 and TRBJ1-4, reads DGGITQSPKYLFRKEGQNVTLSCEQNLNHDAMYWYRQDPGQGLRLIYYSQIVNDFQKGDIAEGYSVSREKKESFPLTVTSAQKNPTAFYLCASVRTGQNRKLFFGSGTQLSVL.

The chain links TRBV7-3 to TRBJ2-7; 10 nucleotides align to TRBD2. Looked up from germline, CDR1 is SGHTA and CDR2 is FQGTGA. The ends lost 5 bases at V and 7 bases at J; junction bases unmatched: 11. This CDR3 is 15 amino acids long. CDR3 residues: CASSPFHSGRLEQYF. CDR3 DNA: TGTGCCAGCAGCCCCTTTCATAGCGGGAGGTTAGAGCAGTACTTC.

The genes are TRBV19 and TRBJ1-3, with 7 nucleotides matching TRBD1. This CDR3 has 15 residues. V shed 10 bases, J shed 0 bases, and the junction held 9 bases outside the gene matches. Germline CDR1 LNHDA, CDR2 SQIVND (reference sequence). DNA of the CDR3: TGTGCCACCTGGGACAGCGTGTTCTCTGGAAACACCATATATTTT. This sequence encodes CATWDSVFSGNTIYF. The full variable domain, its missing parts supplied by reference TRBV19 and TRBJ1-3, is DGGITQSPKYLFRKEGQNVTLSCEQNLNHDAMYWYRQDPGQGLRLIYYSQIVNDFQKGDIAEGYSVSREKKESFPLTVTSAQKNPTAFYLCATWDSVFSGNTIYFGEGSWLTVV.

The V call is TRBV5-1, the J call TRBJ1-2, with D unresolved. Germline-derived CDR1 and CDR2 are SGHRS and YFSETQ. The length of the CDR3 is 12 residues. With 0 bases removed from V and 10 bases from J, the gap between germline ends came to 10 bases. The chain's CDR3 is CASSLGELNYTF. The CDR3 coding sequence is TGCGCCAGCAGCTTGGGCGAGTTGAACTACACCTTC.

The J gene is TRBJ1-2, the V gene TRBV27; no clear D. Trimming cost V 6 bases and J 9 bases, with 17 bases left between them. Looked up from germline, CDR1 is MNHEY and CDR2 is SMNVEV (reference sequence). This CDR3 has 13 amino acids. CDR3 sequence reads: CASREGGKGSYTF. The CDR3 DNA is TGTGCCAGCAGGGAGGGAGGGAAAGGTAGCTACACCTTC.

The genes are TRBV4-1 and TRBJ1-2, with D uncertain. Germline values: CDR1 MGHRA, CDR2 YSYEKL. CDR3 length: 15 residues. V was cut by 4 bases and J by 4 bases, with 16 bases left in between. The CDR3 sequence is CASSRLGVGTYGYTF. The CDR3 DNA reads TGCGCCAGCAGCCGCCTCGGAGTAGGCACCTATGGCTACACCTTC.

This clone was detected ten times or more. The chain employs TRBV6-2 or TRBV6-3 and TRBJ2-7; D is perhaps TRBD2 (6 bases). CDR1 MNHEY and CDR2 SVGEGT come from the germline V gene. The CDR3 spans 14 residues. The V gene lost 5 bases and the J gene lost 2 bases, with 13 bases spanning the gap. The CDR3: CASSPPGLPYEQYF. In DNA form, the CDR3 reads TGTGCCAGCAGTCCCCCCGGACTACCCTACGAGCAGTACTTC.

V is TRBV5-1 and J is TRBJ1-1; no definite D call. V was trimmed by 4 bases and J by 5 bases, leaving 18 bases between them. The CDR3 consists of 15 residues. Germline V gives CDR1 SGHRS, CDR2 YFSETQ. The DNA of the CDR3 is TGCGCCAGCAGCCGGGGTTCGGCCGAGCTGACTGAAGCTTTCTTT. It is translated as CASSRGSAELTEAFF.

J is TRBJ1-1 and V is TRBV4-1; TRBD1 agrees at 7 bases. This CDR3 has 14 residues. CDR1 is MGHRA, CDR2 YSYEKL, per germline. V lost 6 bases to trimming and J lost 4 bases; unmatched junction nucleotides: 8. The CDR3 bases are TGCGCCAGCAGGGTACAACAGGGGCCCACTGAAGCTTTCTTT. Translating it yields CASRVQQGPTEAFF.

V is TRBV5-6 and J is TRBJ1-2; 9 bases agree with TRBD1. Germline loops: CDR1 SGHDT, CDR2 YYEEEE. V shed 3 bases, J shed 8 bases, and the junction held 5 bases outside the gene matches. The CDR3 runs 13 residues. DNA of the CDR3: TGTGCCAGCAGCTGGTGGACAGGGGAAGGCTACACCTTC. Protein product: CASSWWTGEGYTF. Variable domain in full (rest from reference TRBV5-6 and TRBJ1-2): DAGVTQSPTHLIKTRGQQVTLRCSPKSGHDTVSWYQQALGQGPQFIFQYYEEEERQRGNFPDRFSGHQFPNYSSELNVNALLLGDSALYLCASSWWTGEGYTFGSGTRLTVV.

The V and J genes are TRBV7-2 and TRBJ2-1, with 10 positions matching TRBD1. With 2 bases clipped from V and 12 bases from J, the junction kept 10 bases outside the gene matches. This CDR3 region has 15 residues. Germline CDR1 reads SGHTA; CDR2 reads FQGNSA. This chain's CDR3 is CASSLIWDRGGSQFF. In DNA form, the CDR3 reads TGTGCCAGCAGCTTAATATGGGACAGGGGAGGCTCGCAGTTCTTC.

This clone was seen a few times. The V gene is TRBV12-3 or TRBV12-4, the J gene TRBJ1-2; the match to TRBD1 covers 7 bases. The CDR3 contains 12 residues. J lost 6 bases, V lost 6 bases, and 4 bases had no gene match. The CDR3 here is CASRLRGHGYTF. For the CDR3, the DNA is TGTGCCAGCAGATTAAGGGGGCATGGCTACACCTTC.

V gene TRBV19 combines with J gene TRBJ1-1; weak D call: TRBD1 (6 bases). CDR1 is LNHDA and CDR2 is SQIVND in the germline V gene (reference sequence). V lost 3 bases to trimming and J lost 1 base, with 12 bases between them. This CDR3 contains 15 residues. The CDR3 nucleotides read TGTGCCAGTAGTATCGCGGGGGCCCGGAACACTGAAGCTTTCTTT. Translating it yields CASSIAGARNTEAFF. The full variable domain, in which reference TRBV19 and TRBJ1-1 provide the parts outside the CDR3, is DGGITQSPKYLFRKEGQNVTLSCEQNLNHDAMYWYRQDPGQGLRLIYYSQIVNDFQKGDIAEGYSVSREKKESFPLTVTSAQKNPTAFYLCASSIAGARNTEAFFGQGTRLTVV.

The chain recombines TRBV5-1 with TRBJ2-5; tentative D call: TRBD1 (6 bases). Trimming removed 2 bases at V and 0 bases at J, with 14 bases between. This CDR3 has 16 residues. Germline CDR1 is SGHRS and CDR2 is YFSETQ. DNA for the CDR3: TGCGCCAGCAGCTTCCCCGGGACAACATACCAAGAGACCCAGTACTTC. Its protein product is CASSFPGTTYQETQYF.